This T cell receptor (beta chain) originates from a study of CD8 T cells in ankylosing spondylitis. Study-wide results and caveats: The authors found the disease-linked clones to be CD8+ and relatively rare in peripheral blood.

On this clonotype: What it binds is not known.

The V gene's germline CDR1 is MNHEY and CDR2 SVGAGI. The V gene lost 4 bases and the J gene lost 5 bases, with 15 bases spanning the gap. CDR3 size: 15 residues. TCRdb reanalysed the 5' RACE reads using MiXCR and keeps one entry per CDR3 protein. The table has around 130,000 distinct CDR3 sequences, about 13% seen once. The chain recombines TRBV6-5 with TRBJ2-1; tentative D call: TRBD2 (6 bases). Sample: blood, either unsorted or a sorted T cell fraction (not recorded which). This receptor was obtained from a female donor with ankylosing spondylitis or in good health (not recorded which). CDR3 DNA sequence: TGTGCCAGCAGTTCTCTTTCGGGACTGCACAATGAGCAGTTCTTC. Protein product: CASSSLSGLHNEQFF.